The next 15 T cell receptor beta chains were all read from a single sample in a study of T cell responses to AZD1222 COVID-19 vaccine. TCRdb keeps only in-frame clones here, not all; method: immunoSEQ multiplex PCR. Seen here are 95,000 to 150,000 clones, more than 85% observed once, and the top ten hold approximately 5%. The sequenced sample was peripheral blood, obtained 28 days after the second AZD1222 dose. The receptor source for this set is an adult who received the AZD1222 COVID-19 vaccine.

J is TRBJ2-2 and V is TRBV6-2 or TRBV6-3; tentative D call: TRBD2 (5 bases). CDR1 is MNHEY and CDR2 is SVGEGT in the germline V gene. Trimming pared 0 bases from V and 2 bases from J, leaving 10 bases between. CDR3 length: 16 amino acids. The CDR3: CASSYSGGLNTGELFF. CDR3 DNA: TGTGCCAGCAGTTACTCGGGCGGGTTAAACACCGGGGAGCTGTTTTTT.

The V gene is TRBV6-5, the J gene TRBJ2-1; the D is unclear. Germline CDR1 is MNHEY and CDR2 is SVGAGI. The CDR3 consists of 16 residues. V lost 0 bases and J lost 4, with 13 bases in between. The CDR3 protein is CASSYSSRTLYNEQFF. The CDR3 DNA reads as TGTGCCAGCAGTTACTCGAGTCGGACCCTTTACAATGAGCAGTTCTTC.

The chain combines TRBV7-8 with TRBJ1-2; D is perhaps TRBD1 (6 bases). This CDR3 has 13 residues. Trimming left V 4 bases short and J 6 bases short, with 12 bases between. Germline CDR1 reads SGHVS; CDR2 reads FQNEAQ. The CDR3 protein is CASSWTELNGYTF. As DNA, the CDR3 is TGTGCCAGCAGCTGGACAGAGCTAAATGGCTACACCTTC.

This clone was seen just once. The rearrangement links TRBV20-1 to TRBJ1-1; TRBD1 agrees at 7 bases. Germline V lookup: CDR1 DFQATT, CDR2 SNEGSKA (reference sequence). Trimming at V came to 3 bases and at J to 4 bases, leaving 11 bases not matched to a gene. CDR3 length: 15 residues. As DNA, the CDR3 is TGCAGTGCTAGTCCCCCGACAGGGTCTATCACTGAAGCTTTCTTT. Protein product: CSASPPTGSITEAFF.

The chain uses TRBV29-1 and TRBJ2-5; D tentatively fits TRBD1 or TRBD2 (6 bases each). The germline V and J ends were trimmed by 7 bases and 4 bases, with 16 bases remaining between them. Germline CDR1 reads SQVTM; CDR2 reads ANQGSEA. The CDR3 is 13 amino acids. CDR3 in DNA: TGCAGCGGGACTACAGGGCTTGGAGAGACCCAGTACTTC. Translated: CSGTTGLGETQYF.

The chain carries TRBV7-9 and TRBJ2-5, with 8 bases identical to TRBD1. The germline V gene encodes CDR1 SEHNR and CDR2 FQNEAQ (reference sequence). The V segment lost 5 bases and the J segment 5 bases; nucleotides outside the gene matches: 10. The CDR3 covers 15 residues. The chain's CDR3 is CASSPLTGAGETQYF. The DNA of the CDR3 is TGTGCCAGCAGCCCACTGACAGGGGCGGGGGAGACCCAGTACTTC.

The chain links TRBV6-2 or TRBV6-3 to TRBJ1-2, with TRBD1 identical over 7 bases. Unmatched junction bases numbered 6, after V lost 5 bases and J lost 3 bases. The CDR3 has 14 amino acids. Germline CDR1 reads MNHEY; CDR2 reads SVGEGT. The CDR3 protein is CASSRQGKDYGYTF. CDR3 bases: TGTGCCAGCAGTCGACAGGGAAAGGACTATGGCTACACCTTC.

The V call is TRBV2, the J call TRBJ1-5; 8 nucleotides match TRBD1. Germline values: CDR1 SNHLY, CDR2 FYNNEI. V lost 6 bases to trimming and J lost 2 bases; unmatched junction nucleotides: 3. The CDR3 totals 14 residues. In DNA, the CDR3 is TGTGCCAGCAGGGACAGGGCCGGCAATCAGCCCCAGCATTTT. Residues: CASRDRAGNQPQHF.

This chain links TRBV12-1 with TRBJ2-7; the table's D call, TRBD1, has no DNA check behind it. TRBV12-1 is flagged as a pseudogene. The CDR3 is 15 residues long. The DNA of the CDR3 is TGTGCCAGCAGCTGCGACGGGACATCGTCCGACGAGCAGTACTTC. It is translated as CASSCDGTSSDEQYF.

The chain joins TRBV18 to TRBJ1-5; D remains unclear. Germline-derived CDR1 and CDR2 are KGHSH and LQKENI. With 0 bases removed from V and 2 bases from J, the gap between germline ends came to 8 bases. The CDR3 is 15 amino acids. The CDR3 sequence is CASSPPPGGNQPQHF. The CDR3 DNA reads as TGTGCCAGCTCACCACCCCCTGGTGGCAATCAGCCCCAGCATTTT.

This clone has more than one count but fewer than ten. The chain joins TRBV3-1 (or the pseudogene TRBV3-2) to TRBJ1-5, with D hard to call. The V and J ends lost 0 bases and 0 bases respectively, with 3 bases between them. The CDR3 is 14 residues long. The germline V gene encodes CDR1 LGHDT and CDR2 YNNKEL (reference sequence). CDR3 coding DNA: TGTGCCAGCAGCCAAGATAGTAGCAATCAGCCCCAGCATTTT. Protein sequence: CASSQDSSNQPQHF.

The chain combines TRBV5-1 with TRBJ1-2, with D possibly TRBD1 on 6 matching bases. This CDR3 spans 13 amino acids. Between the trimmed V and J ends, which lost 3 bases and 7 bases, there was a span of 13 bases. The germline CDR1 and CDR2 sequences are SGHRS and YFSETQ. As DNA, the CDR3 is TGCGCCAGCAGCTCCGAAAACAGGGCTGGCTACACCTTC. Protein: CASSSENRAGYTF.

The chain joins TRBV9 to TRBJ2-3, with a possible D match to TRBD1 (5 bases). V lost 4 bases, J lost 3 bases, and 18 bases lay in between. The CDR3 extends over 16 amino acids. Looked up from germline, CDR1 is SGDLS and CDR2 is YYNGEE. The CDR3: CASSTRRQLRTDTQYF. DNA of the CDR3: TGTGCCAGCAGCACGCGGCGACAGCTACGAACAGATACGCAGTATTTT.

In DNA, the CDR3 is TGTGCCAGCAGCCCTGGGACCCCGGGGGCCAACGTCCTGACTTTC. Translation: CASSPGTPGANVLTF. This chain joins TRBV7-3 and TRBJ2-6; possibly TRBD1 or TRBD2 for D (5 bases each). This CDR3 spans 15 amino acids. Trimming stripped 5 bases from V and 4 bases from J, with 12 bases between. The germline V gene encodes CDR1 SGHTA and CDR2 FQGTGA.

V gene TRBV14 combines with J gene TRBJ2-7; 12 bases align to TRBD1. This CDR3 comprises 16 residues. V was pared by 1 base and J by 7 bases, with 8 bases of the junction left unmatched. The germline V gene encodes CDR1 SGHDN and CDR2 FVKESK. DNA for the CDR3: TGTGCCAGCAGCCAAGGATCGGGACAGGGGGCGCTTGAGCAGTACTTC. Protein sequence: CASSQGSGQGALEQYF. The full variable domain, its missing parts supplied by reference TRBV14 and TRBJ2-7, is EAGVTQFPSHSVIEKGQTVTLRCDPISGHDNLYWYRRVMGKEIKFLLHFVKESKQDESGMPNNRFLAERTGGTYSTLKVQPAELEDSGVYFCASSQGSGQGALEQYFGPGTRLTVT.